These T cell receptor beta chains were read from a single sample in a study of OX40 agonist ivuxolimab in advanced cancers. The method was immunoSEQ multiplex PCR; TCRdb's version includes in-frame clones alone and lacks a portion of them. The sample consists of 45,000 to 65,000 clones, roughly 90% of them appearing once. The sample was CD4+ or CD8+ T cells sorted from blood, taken in a trial of the OX40 agonist ivuxolimab. These receptors came from an adult with an advanced solid tumor such as melanoma, head and neck, liver or kidney cancer. Both conserved end residues are part of each CDR3. The D gene is left open where the match is weak. Part of the rows lack a size; the others show once, few, many or a class for expanded clones.

TRBJ2-3 | . | TRBV1 | . | TGCACCAGCAGCCAAGACGGCGGGAGGAGCACAGATACGCAGTATTTT | CTSSQDGGRSTDTQYF
TRBJ1-1 | . | TRBV28 | . | TGTGCCAGCAGTTTAACCTATCTGGGCACTGAAGCTTTCTTT | CASSLTYLGTEAFF
TRBJ1-2 | . | TRBV19 | . | TGTGCCAGTAGTATAGGACAGTATGGCTACACCTTC | CASSIGQYGYTF
TRBJ1-1 | . | TRBV7-9 | . | TGTGCCAGCAGGGATGGAGGAACTGAAGCTTTCTTT | CASRDGGTEAFF
TRBJ2-1 | . | TRBV4-1 | medium-sized | TGCGCCAGCAGCCAAGATCGGGGTGAGCAGTTCTTC | CASSQDRGEQFF
TRBJ2-1 | TRBD1 | TRBV5-1 | . | TGCGCCAGCACCACCTTCCAGGGGGACAATGAGCAGTTCTTC | CASTTFQGDNEQFF
TRBJ1-1 | . | TRBV28 | . | TGTGCCAGCAGTTTAACCGGGATCGGGAACACTGAAGCTTTCTTT | CASSLTGIGNTEAFF
TRBJ1-2 | . | TRBV2 | . | TGTGCCAGCAGTGCTGTGGGAATCTACACCTTC | CASSAVGIYTF
TRBJ2-2 | TRBD1 | TRBV11-2 | . | TGTGCCAGCAGCCCAGCCGCCGGGACAGGGGGGCGGACCGGGGAGCTGTTTTTT | CASSPAAGTGGRTGELFF
TRBJ2-3 | . | TRBV5-4 | . | TGTGCCAGCAGCCCGCCCGACTGGGATACGCAGTATTTT | CASSPPDWDTQYF
TRBJ2-3 | TRBD1 | TRBV13 | . | TGTGCCAGCAGCCCCGGGACAGGGGGCACAGATACGCAGTATTTT | CASSPGTGGTDTQYF
TRBJ2-1 | TRBD2 | TRBV5-1 | . | TGCGCCAGCAGCTTGGCCGGGGCGGGAGGGCCACGGGAGCAGTTCTTC | CASSLAGAGGPREQFF
TRBJ1-4 | . | TRBV6-5 | . | TGTGCCAGCAGTCTTGCTTCGGGACCTAATGAAAAACTGTTTTTT | CASSLASGPNEKLFF
TRBJ2-5 | . | TRBV29-1 | few | TGCAGCGCCCGGCGGCAGGCCTCGGAGACCCAGTACTTC | CSARRQASETQYF
TRBJ1-1 | . | TRBV7-9 | . | TGTGCCAGCAGCTTAGAAGTATTGAACACTGAAGCTTTCTTT | CASSLEVLNTEAFF
TRBJ2-5 | . | TRBV10-3 | once | TGTGCCATCAGTGAGTCTTCCAGGGCCGAGACCCAGTACTTC | CAISESSRAETQYF
TRBJ2-5 | . | TRBV4-2 | . | TGTGCCAGCAGCCAAGTGGTGCAGAGTCAAGAGACCCAGTACTTC | CASSQVVQSQETQYF
TRBJ2-7 | TRBD2 | TRBV27 | . | TGTGCCAGCAGTCTTAGCGGGAGCAGCTACGAGCAGTACTTC | CASSLSGSSYEQYF
TRBJ1-1 | TRBD1 | TRBV19 | few | TGTGCCAGTAGGATGGGGACAGGGCGGAACACTGAAGCTTTCTTT | CASRMGTGRNTEAFF
TRBJ2-3 | . | TRBV19 | . | TGTGCCAGTAGTATTGGTCTCCTTAGCACAGATACGCAGTATTTT | CASSIGLLSTDTQYF
TRBJ1-2 | TRBD1 | TRBV5-1 | . | TGCGCCAGCAGGGGACAGGGGGCGCGAGGTGGTGGCTACACCTTC | CASRGQGARGGGYTF
TRBJ1-1 | . | TRBV7-9 | . | TGTGCCAGCAGCTTAGGATGGGGGTCGAACACTGAAGCTTTCTTT | CASSLGWGSNTEAFF
TRBJ2-7 | TRBD1 | TRBV4-1 | . | TGCGCCAGCAGCCAGTGGGACAGGGGGCACTACGAGCAGTACTTC | CASSQWDRGHYEQYF
TRBJ1-2 | . | TRBV27 | . | TGTGCCAGCAGTCCGGATTTGGTTCTGCGAGGCTACACCTTC | CASSPDLVLRGYTF
TRBJ2-7 | . | TRBV7-9 | . | TGTGCCAGCAGCTTTTTCCCTTCCTACGAGCAGTACTTC | CASSFFPSYEQYF
TRBJ2-3 | TRBD2 | TRBV11-3 | once | TGTGCCAGCAGCTCCCGACTAGCGGGAGCAGCAGATACGCAGTATTTT | CASSSRLAGAADTQYF
TRBJ1-2 | . | TRBV9 | . | TGTGCCAGCAGCCCGGGGGGCGGATTAAACTATGGCTACACCTTC | CASSPGGGLNYGYTF
TRBJ2-7 | . | TRBV18 | . | TGTGCCAGCTCACCGTTAGGGTACGAGCAGTACTTC | CASSPLGYEQYF
TRBJ2-5 | TRBD2 | TRBV28 | . | TGTGCCAGCAGGCCCCTAGCGGGAGGGGTAGAGACCCAGTACTTC | CASRPLAGGVETQYF
TRBJ2-3 | . | TRBV5-1 | . | TGCGCCAGCGCCAAAGCGACTAGCACAGATACGCAGTATTTT | CASAKATSTDTQYF
TRBJ2-7 | TRBD2 | TRBV25-1 | . | TGTGCCAGCTCTGCGGCGGGAGGGTTCTACGAGCAGTACTTC | CASSAAGGFYEQYF
TRBJ2-3 | . | TRBV10-3 | . | TGTGCCATCATGGACCGGAGGGGAAAGAAGGCAGATACGCAGTATTTT | CAIMDRRGKKADTQYF